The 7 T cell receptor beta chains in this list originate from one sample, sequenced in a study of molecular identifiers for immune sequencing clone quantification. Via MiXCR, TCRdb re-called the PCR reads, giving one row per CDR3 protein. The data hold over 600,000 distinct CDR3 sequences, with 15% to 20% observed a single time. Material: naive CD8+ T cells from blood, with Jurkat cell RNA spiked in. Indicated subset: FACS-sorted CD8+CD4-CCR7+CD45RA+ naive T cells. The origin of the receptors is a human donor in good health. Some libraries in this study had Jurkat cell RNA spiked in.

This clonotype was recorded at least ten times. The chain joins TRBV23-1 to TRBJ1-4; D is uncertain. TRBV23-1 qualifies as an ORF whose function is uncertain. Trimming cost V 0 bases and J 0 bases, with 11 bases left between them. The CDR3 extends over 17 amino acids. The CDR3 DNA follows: TGCGCCAGCAGTCAATCGGAAGGAATCGCAACTAATGAAAAACTGTTTTTT. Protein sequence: CASSQSEGIATNEKLFF.

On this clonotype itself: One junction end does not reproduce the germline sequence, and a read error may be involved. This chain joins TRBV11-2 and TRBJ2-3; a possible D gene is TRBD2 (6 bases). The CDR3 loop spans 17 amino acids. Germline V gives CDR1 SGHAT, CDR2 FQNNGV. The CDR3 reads CANSLAPRLVSTDTQYF. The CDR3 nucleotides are TGTGCCAACAGCTTAGCCCCTAGACTAGTCAGCACAGATACGCAGTATTTT.

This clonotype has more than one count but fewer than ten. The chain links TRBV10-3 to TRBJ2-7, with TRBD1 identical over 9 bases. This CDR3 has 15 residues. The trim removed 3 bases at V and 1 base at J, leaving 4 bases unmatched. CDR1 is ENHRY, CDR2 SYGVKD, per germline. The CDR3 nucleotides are TGTGCCATCAGTGACCAGGACAGGGGATCCTACGAGCAGTACTTC. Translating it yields CAISDQDRGSYEQYF.

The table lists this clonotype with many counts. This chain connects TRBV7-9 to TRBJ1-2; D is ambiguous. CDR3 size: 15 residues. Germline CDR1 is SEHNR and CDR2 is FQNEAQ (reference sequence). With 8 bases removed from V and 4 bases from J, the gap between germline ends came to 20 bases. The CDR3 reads CASSRSGPNPYGYTF. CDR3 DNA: TGTGCCAGCTCAAGATCCGGACCGAACCCCTATGGCTACACCTTC.

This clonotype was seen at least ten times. CDR3 bases: TGTGCCAGCAGCCCATGGGTCTCCCGGCCGGAGACCCAGTACTTC. This gives the protein CASSPWVSRPETQYF. This sequence joins TRBV9 and TRBJ2-5; D not certain. This CDR3 is built from 15 residues. Germline assignment: CDR1 SGDLS and CDR2 YYNGEE. V lost 4 bases to trimming and J lost 5 bases, with 18 bases between them.

The CDR3 region has the DNA TGCAGTGCTAAACGACACCGGGACAGGGTGTTCTACGAGCAGTACTTC. As protein: CSAKRHRDRVFYEQYF. The chain employs TRBV20-1 and TRBJ2-7; 9 bases are shared with TRBD1. V was clipped by 4 bases and J by 3 bases; unmatched bases: 13. Germline CDR1 DFQATT, CDR2 SNEGSKA (reference sequence). The CDR3 spans 16 residues.

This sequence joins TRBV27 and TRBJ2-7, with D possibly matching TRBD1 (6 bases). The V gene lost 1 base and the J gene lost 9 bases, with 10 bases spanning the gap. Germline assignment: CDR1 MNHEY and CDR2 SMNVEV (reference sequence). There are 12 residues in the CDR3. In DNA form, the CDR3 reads TGTGCCAGCAGTTTATTGACAGGCGGGCAGTACTTC. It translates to CASSLLTGGQYF.